Listed below are T cell receptor beta chains from one sample, sequenced in a study of CD8+ T cells in alopecia areata. Repertoires were generated with immunoSEQ multiplex PCR, while TCRdb's copy carries only in-frame clones and drops some. The table records about 140,000 clones, around 51% of them present only once. The sequenced sample was CD4+ T cells sorted from blood, obtained at week 0. These receptors were collected from a human donor with alopecia areata. Each CDR3 is given with its conserved first and last residue. Each record gives: D gene, clone size, V gene, J gene, CDR3 DNA, CDR3 protein. D genes are given only for firm matches. Where a row states a size, it is once, few, many or the class of an expanded clone; other rows omit it.

d_gene: NA
abundance: NA
v_gene: TRBV4-1
j_gene: TRBJ1-1
CDR3nt: TGCGCCAGCAGCCAAGCCGGCCCTATGGGGCTCACTGAAGCTTTCTTT
CDR3aa: CASSQAGPMGLTEAFF

d_gene: TRBD1
abundance: NA
v_gene: TRBV27
j_gene: TRBJ1-1
CDR3nt: TGTGCCAGCAGTCCCCGGGGGACAGGGAGGGCTGAAGCTTTCTTT
CDR3aa: CASSPRGTGRAEAFF

d_gene: TRBD1
abundance: few
v_gene: TRBV4-1
j_gene: TRBJ2-5
CDR3nt: TGCGCCAGCAGCCAGGATTTGGACAGGCGAAAGACCCAGTACTTC
CDR3aa: CASSQDLDRRKTQYF

d_gene: TRBD2
abundance: few
v_gene: TRBV29-1
j_gene: TRBJ2-1
CDR3nt: TGCAGCGGCACACTAGCGGCGTCCTCCTACAATGAGCAGTTCTTC
CDR3aa: CSGTLAASSYNEQFF

d_gene: NA
abundance: NA
v_gene: TRBV5-1
j_gene: TRBJ1-2
CDR3nt: TGCGCCAGCAGCTTGGAGGGGAGCGGCTACACCTTC
CDR3aa: CASSLEGSGYTF

d_gene: NA
abundance: NA
v_gene: TRBV6-5
j_gene: TRBJ2-5
CDR3nt: TGTGCCAGCACCATTAGCGGCGGAGAGACCCAGTACTTC
CDR3aa: CASTISGGETQYF

d_gene: TRBD2
abundance: NA
v_gene: TRBV19
j_gene: TRBJ2-1
CDR3nt: TGTGCCAGTAGTTTCGGGACTAGCGTTATGGTGCCCTCCTACAATGAGCAGTTCTTC
CDR3aa: CASSFGTSVMVPSYNEQFF

d_gene: TRBD1
abundance: NA
v_gene: TRBV29-1
j_gene: TRBJ2-2
CDR3nt: TGCAGCGTGGGACAGTCGGCCGGGGAGCTGTTTTTT
CDR3aa: CSVGQSAGELFF

d_gene: TRBD1
abundance: NA
v_gene: TRBV7-2
j_gene: TRBJ2-5
CDR3nt: TGTGCCAGCAGCTTTACAGGGGCCGCGCTTTACTTC
CDR3aa: CASSFTGAALYF

d_gene: NA
abundance: few
v_gene: TRBV6-1
j_gene: TRBJ2-5
CDR3nt: TGTGCCAGCCGCCGTGGGGGCCAAGAGACCCAGTACTTC
CDR3aa: CASRRGGQETQYF

d_gene: NA
abundance: NA
v_gene: TRBV4-3
j_gene: TRBJ1-1
CDR3nt: TGCGCCAGCAGCCAAGGGAGATCTATGGCTGAAGCTTTCTTT
CDR3aa: CASSQGRSMAEAFF

d_gene: NA
abundance: NA
v_gene: TRBV4-2
j_gene: TRBJ2-6
CDR3nt: TGTGCCAGCAGCCATGCGGCTGGGAACTCTGGGGCCAACGTCCTGACTTTC
CDR3aa: CASSHAAGNSGANVLTF

d_gene: TRBD2
abundance: NA
v_gene: TRBV7-3
j_gene: TRBJ2-1
CDR3nt: TGTGCCAGCAGCTCGGAGGGAAGAGCGGGAGTCAATGAGCAGTTCTTC
CDR3aa: CASSSEGRAGVNEQFF

d_gene: TRBD1
abundance: NA
v_gene: TRBV6-5
j_gene: TRBJ2-1
CDR3nt: TGTGCCAGCAGTTACTGGGACAGGGCGGATGAGCAGTTCTTC
CDR3aa: CASSYWDRADEQFF

d_gene: NA
abundance: NA
v_gene: TRBV7-9
j_gene: TRBJ2-1
CDR3nt: TGTGCCAGCAGCTATGGGGCGGGATCCTACAATGAGCAGTTCTTC
CDR3aa: CASSYGAGSYNEQFF

d_gene: TRBD2
abundance: NA
v_gene: TRBV6-5
j_gene: TRBJ2-5
CDR3nt: TGTGCCAGCAGCCCCGCGAGGGAGGGAAAGACCCAGTACTTC
CDR3aa: CASSPAREGKTQYF

d_gene: NA
abundance: NA
v_gene: TRBV25-1
j_gene: TRBJ1-3
CDR3nt: TGTGCCAGCAGTGGGGCTTCTGGAAACACCATATATTTT
CDR3aa: CASSGASGNTIYF

d_gene: TRBD1
abundance: NA
v_gene: TRBV13
j_gene: TRBJ2-7
CDR3nt: TGTGCCAGCAGCCAGAACAGGGGGCGGTACTACGAGCAGTACTTC
CDR3aa: CASSQNRGRYYEQYF

d_gene: NA
abundance: NA
v_gene: TRBV19
j_gene: TRBJ2-2
CDR3nt: TGTGCCAGCGCGGCCCCACCCGGGGAGCTGTTTTTT
CDR3aa: CASAAPPGELFF

d_gene: NA
abundance: NA
v_gene: TRBV18
j_gene: TRBJ2-1
CDR3nt: TGTGCCAGCTCAAGCCAGACAGACGCTTCCTACAATGAGCAGTTCTTC
CDR3aa: CASSSQTDASYNEQFF

d_gene: TRBD1
abundance: NA
v_gene: TRBV10-3
j_gene: TRBJ2-7
CDR3nt: TGTGCCATCAGCCCGGGACAGCCTTACGAGCAGTACTTC
CDR3aa: CAISPGQPYEQYF

d_gene: NA
abundance: NA
v_gene: TRBV5-7
j_gene: TRBJ2-3
CDR3nt: TGTGCCAGCAGCTTGGTCGTTAGCGACACAGATACGCAGTATTTT
CDR3aa: CASSLVVSDTDTQYF

d_gene: NA
abundance: NA
v_gene: TRBV29-1
j_gene: TRBJ2-5
CDR3nt: TGCAGCGTGGGGTTTTGGGCGGGTCAAGAGACCCAGTACTTC
CDR3aa: CSVGFWAGQETQYF

d_gene: NA
abundance: NA
v_gene: TRBV29-1
j_gene: TRBJ2-3
CDR3nt: TGCAGCGCCGCCCCAAGCACAGATACGCAGTATTTT
CDR3aa: CSAAPSTDTQYF

d_gene: TRBD1
abundance: few
v_gene: TRBV29-1
j_gene: TRBJ2-5
CDR3nt: TGCAGCGCCGGACAGGAAGAGACCCAGTACTTC
CDR3aa: CSAGQEETQYF

d_gene: TRBD2
abundance: few
v_gene: TRBV23-1
j_gene: TRBJ2-1
CDR3nt: TGCGCCAGCAGTCACGGACTAGCGGGAAATGAGCAGTTCTTC
CDR3aa: CASSHGLAGNEQFF

d_gene: NA
abundance: NA
v_gene: TRBV25-1
j_gene: TRBJ2-4
CDR3nt: TGTGCCAGCAGTGTGGGGCAGAGAAACATTCAGTACTTC
CDR3aa: CASSVGQRNIQYF

d_gene: NA
abundance: NA
v_gene: TRBV10-3
j_gene: TRBJ2-3
CDR3nt: TGTGCCATCAGAGGCCAGGGGGATACGCAGTATTTT
CDR3aa: CAIRGQGDTQYF

d_gene: NA
abundance: NA
v_gene: TRBV23-1
j_gene: TRBJ2-1
CDR3nt: TGCGCCAGCAGTCAACCCGGCAGGGCGGATGAGCAGTTCTTC
CDR3aa: CASSQPGRADEQFF

d_gene: NA
abundance: few
v_gene: TRBV7-2
j_gene: TRBJ2-1
CDR3nt: TGTGCCAGCAGCTTAGCGGGTAGGGGCCACAATGAGCAGTTCTTC
CDR3aa: CASSLAGRGHNEQFF

d_gene: NA
abundance: NA
v_gene: TRBV30
j_gene: TRBJ2-1
CDR3nt: TGTGCCTGCTCCCCCACTAGTGCCTTTTCGAATGAGCAGTTCTTC
CDR3aa: CACSPTSAFSNEQFF

d_gene: NA
abundance: few
v_gene: TRBV5-1
j_gene: TRBJ1-1
CDR3nt: TGCGCCAGCAGTCTCGCGGGCGAAGCTTTCTTT
CDR3aa: CASSLAGEAFF

d_gene: TRBD1
abundance: NA
v_gene: TRBV5-1
j_gene: TRBJ1-5
CDR3nt: TGCGCCAGCAGCGCCGGACAGGGGGACCAGCCCCAGCATTTT
CDR3aa: CASSAGQGDQPQHF

d_gene: NA
abundance: NA
v_gene: TRBV6-5
j_gene: TRBJ2-6
CDR3nt: TGTGCCAGCAGCCCGATCTCTGGGGCCAACGTCCTGACTTTC
CDR3aa: CASSPISGANVLTF

d_gene: TRBD1
abundance: NA
v_gene: TRBV19
j_gene: TRBJ1-4
CDR3nt: TGTGCCAGTAGTTCCGGGACAGGGGGATCTACTAATGAAAAACTGTTTTTT
CDR3aa: CASSSGTGGSTNEKLFF

d_gene: TRBD2
abundance: NA
v_gene: TRBV2
j_gene: TRBJ2-7
CDR3nt: TGTGCCAGCAGTGAACGGACTAGCTACGAGCAGTACTTC
CDR3aa: CASSERTSYEQYF

d_gene: TRBD1
abundance: NA
v_gene: TRBV29-1
j_gene: TRBJ1-2
CDR3nt: TGCAGCGTTGAAGACGGGACAGGGGGCTGGGGTGTCTATGGCTACACCTTC
CDR3aa: CSVEDGTGGWGVYGYTF

d_gene: NA
abundance: NA
v_gene: TRBV27
j_gene: TRBJ2-7
CDR3nt: TGTGCCAGCAGTTTATTGTCCGCTGGAACCTACGAGCAGTACTTC
CDR3aa: CASSLLSAGTYEQYF

d_gene: TRBD2
abundance: few
v_gene: TRBV29-1
j_gene: TRBJ2-1
CDR3nt: TGCAGCGCCGCACCGGGCGGGGGGGTCTCCTACAATGAGCAGTTCTTC
CDR3aa: CSAAPGGGVSYNEQFF

d_gene: TRBD1
abundance: few
v_gene: TRBV7-8
j_gene: TRBJ1-2
CDR3nt: TGTGCCAGCAGCGTAGACAGGGGAGGCTACACCTTC
CDR3aa: CASSVDRGGYTF

d_gene: NA
abundance: NA
v_gene: TRBV21-1
j_gene: TRBJ2-1
CDR3nt: TGTGCCAGCAGAATTAACAGGGTCGGCACGGGACCGAGCTCCTACAATGAGCAGTTCTTC
CDR3aa: CASRINRVGTGPSSYNEQFF

d_gene: TRBD1
abundance: NA
v_gene: TRBV30
j_gene: TRBJ1-1
CDR3nt: TGTGCCTGGAGTCCCGGGACAGGAGCTTTCTTT
CDR3aa: CAWSPGTGAFF